This TCR beta chain comes out of a study of T cells in Graves' hyperthyroidism and ophthalmopathy. General observations from the study: Ophthalmopathy could be told apart from stable hyperthyroidism with a 13 V-J model.

Amplified TCR beta CDR3 regions came from RNA transcripts. The HTBI primer set served for first-round RT-PCR of the TCR CDR3. TCRdb re-analysed the multiplex PCR reads in MiXCR, keeping a single row per CDR3 protein. The sample holds more than 300,000 distinct CDR3 sequences; under 20% are singletons and the top ten take 40% to 45%. About this clonotype: What it binds is unknown.

V lost 6 bases and J 4 bases, leaving 13 bases between the germline ends. This CDR3 comprises 13 residues. PBMCs were obtained from 10 ml fresh peripheral blood. The clonotype comes from a man aged 18 to 30 with Graves' ophthalmopathy. Sequencing used blood. The chain joins TRBV12-3 or TRBV12-4 to TRBJ2-7; the D is unclear. Here the CDR3 reads CASSDKPRYEQYF. CDR3 DNA: TGTGCCAGCAGCGACAAACCCCGGTACGAGCAGTACTTC.